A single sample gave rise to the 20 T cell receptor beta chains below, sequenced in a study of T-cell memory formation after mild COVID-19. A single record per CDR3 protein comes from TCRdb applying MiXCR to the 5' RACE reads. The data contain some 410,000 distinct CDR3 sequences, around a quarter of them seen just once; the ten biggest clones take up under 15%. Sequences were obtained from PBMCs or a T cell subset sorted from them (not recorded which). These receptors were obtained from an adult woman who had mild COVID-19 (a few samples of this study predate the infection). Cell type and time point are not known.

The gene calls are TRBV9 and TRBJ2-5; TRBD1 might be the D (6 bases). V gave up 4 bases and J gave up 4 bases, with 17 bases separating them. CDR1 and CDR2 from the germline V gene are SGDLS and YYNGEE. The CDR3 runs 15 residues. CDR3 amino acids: CASSLAWGPGETQYF. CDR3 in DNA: TGTGCCAGCAGCCTCGCTTGGGGGCCAGGAGAGACCCAGTACTTC.

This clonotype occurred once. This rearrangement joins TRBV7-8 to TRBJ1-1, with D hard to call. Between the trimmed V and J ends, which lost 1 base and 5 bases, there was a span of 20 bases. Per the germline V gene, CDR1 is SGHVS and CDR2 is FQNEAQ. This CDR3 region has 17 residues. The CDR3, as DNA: TGTGCCAGCAGCTTAGAGGGCAGCATAGGATTAGGTACTGAAGCTTTCTTT. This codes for CASSLEGSIGLGTEAFF.

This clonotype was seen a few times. CDR3 sequence: CASSVPSGTSGPGVYEQYF. The CDR3 region has the DNA TGTGCCAGCAGTGTCCCCTCAGGGACTAGCGGCCCTGGGGTCTACGAGCAGTACTTC. The V call is TRBV12-3 or TRBV12-4, the J call TRBJ2-7; TRBD2 matches 11 bases. This CDR3 has 19 residues. V lost 5 bases to trimming and J lost 3 bases; unmatched junction nucleotides: 18.

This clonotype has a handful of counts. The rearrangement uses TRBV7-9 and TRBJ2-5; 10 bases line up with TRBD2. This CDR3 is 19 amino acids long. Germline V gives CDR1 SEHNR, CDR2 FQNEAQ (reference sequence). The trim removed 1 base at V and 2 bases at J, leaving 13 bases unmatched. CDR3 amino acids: CASSLVRRLAGDDQETQYF. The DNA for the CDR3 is TGTGCCAGCAGCTTAGTTCGGCGGCTAGCGGGAGACGATCAAGAGACCCAGTACTTC.

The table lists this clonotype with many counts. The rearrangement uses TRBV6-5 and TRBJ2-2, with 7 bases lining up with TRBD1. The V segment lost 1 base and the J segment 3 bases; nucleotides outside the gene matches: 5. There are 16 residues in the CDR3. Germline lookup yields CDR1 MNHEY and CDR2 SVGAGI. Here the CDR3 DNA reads TGTGCCAGCAGTTACTTGGGACAGACTTACACCGGGGAGCTGTTTTTT. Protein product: CASSYLGQTYTGELFF.

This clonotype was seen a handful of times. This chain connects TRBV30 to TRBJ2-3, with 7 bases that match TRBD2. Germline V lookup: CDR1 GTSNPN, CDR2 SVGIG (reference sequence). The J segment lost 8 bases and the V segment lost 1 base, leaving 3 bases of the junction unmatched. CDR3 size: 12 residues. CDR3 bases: TGTGCCTGGAGTGGGGGGGGTGGTACGCAGTATTTT. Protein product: CAWSGGGGTQYF.

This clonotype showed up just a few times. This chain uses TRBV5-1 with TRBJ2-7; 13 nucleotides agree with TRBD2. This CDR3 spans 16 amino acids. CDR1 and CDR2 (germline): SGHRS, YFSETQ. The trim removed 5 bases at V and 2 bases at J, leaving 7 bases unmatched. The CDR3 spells CASRLTTSGGTYEQYF. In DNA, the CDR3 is TGCGCCAGCAGACTCACGACTAGCGGGGGGACCTACGAGCAGTACTTC.

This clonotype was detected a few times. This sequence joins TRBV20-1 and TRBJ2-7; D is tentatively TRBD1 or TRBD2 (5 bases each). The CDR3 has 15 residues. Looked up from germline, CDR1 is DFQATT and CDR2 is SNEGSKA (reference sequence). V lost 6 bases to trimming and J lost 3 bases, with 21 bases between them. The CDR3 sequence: CSATPLPGRLYEQYF. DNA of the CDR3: TGCAGTGCCACCCCTCTACCGGGACGGCTCTACGAGCAGTACTTC.

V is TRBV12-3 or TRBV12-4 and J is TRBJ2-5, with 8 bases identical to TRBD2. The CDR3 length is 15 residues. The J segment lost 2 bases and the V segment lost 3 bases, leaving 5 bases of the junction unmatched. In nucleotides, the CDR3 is TGTGCCAGCAGTTTCTCCGGGGGGGATCAAGAGACCCAGTACTTC. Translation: CASSFSGGDQETQYF.

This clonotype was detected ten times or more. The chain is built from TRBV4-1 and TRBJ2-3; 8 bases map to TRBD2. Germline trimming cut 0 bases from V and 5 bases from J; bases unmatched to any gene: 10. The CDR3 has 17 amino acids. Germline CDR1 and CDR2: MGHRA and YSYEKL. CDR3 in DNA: TGCGCCAGCAGCCAAGATATGAGCGGGGGCTACGGAGATACGCAGTATTTT. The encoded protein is CASSQDMSGGYGDTQYF.

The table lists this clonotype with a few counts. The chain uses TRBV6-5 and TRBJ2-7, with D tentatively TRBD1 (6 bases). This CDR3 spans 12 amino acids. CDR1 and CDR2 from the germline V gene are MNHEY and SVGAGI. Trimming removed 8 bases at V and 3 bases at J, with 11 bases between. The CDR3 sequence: CASGGWDYEQYF. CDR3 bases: TGTGCCAGCGGGGGCTGGGACTACGAGCAGTACTTC.

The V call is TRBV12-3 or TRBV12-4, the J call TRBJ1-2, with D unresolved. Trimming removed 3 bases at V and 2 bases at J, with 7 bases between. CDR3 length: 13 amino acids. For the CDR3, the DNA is TGTGCCAGCAGTTTGAGCGGCAACTATGGCTACACCTTC. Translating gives CASSLSGNYGYTF.

CDR3 nucleotides: TGTGCCAGCAGCCTGGGACAGGGGCGACACGAGCAGTACTTC. Translating gives CASSLGQGRHEQYF. The rearrangement joins TRBV7-2 to TRBJ2-7; 10 nucleotides agree with TRBD1. The junction had 6 bases not matched to a gene; V was cut back by 5 bases and J by 5 bases. The CDR3 loop spans 14 amino acids. CDR1 is SGHTA and CDR2 is FQGNSA in the germline V gene.

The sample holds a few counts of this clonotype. CDR3 loop: CSVLAIGETQYF. The CDR3 region has the DNA TGCAGCGTACTGGCCATCGGAGAGACCCAGTACTTC. This rearrangement joins TRBV29-1 to TRBJ2-5, with D uncertain. V was pared by 6 bases and J by 4 bases, with 12 bases between. The CDR3 loop spans 12 amino acids. The germline gives CDR1 SQVTM, CDR2 ANQGSEA.

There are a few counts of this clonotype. The CDR3 coding sequence is TGTGCCACCAGTGATGGGACAGGGAACAATCAGCCCCAGCATTTT. This gives the protein CATSDGTGNNQPQHF. The V and J genes are TRBV24-1 and TRBJ1-5, with 9 nucleotides matching TRBD1. The CDR3 has 15 residues. The V gene's germline CDR1 is KGHDR and CDR2 SFDVKD. The V gene end was trimmed by 3 bases and the J gene end by 3 bases; junction bases not matched to a gene: 2.

Here the CDR3 DNA reads TGTGCCAGCAGCGTAGCTGGGATCACCGGGGAGCTGTTTTTT. Residues: CASSVAGITGELFF. The V gene is TRBV9, the J gene TRBJ2-2; D remains unclear. This CDR3 contains 14 residues. Germline CDR1 is SGDLS and CDR2 is YYNGEE. Between the trimmed V and J ends, which lost 0 bases and 4 bases, there was a span of 7 bases.

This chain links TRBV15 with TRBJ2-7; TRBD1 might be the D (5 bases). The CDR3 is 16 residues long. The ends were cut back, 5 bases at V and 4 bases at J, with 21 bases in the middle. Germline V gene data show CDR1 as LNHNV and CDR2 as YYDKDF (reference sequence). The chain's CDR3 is CATSGTRTPTWYEQYF. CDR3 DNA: TGTGCCACCAGCGGAACCAGGACACCGACTTGGTACGAGCAGTACTTC.

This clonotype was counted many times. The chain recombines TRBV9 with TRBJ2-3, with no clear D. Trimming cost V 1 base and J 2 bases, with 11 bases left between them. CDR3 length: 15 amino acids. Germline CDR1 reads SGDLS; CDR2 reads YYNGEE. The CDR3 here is CASSVYPWPTDTQYF. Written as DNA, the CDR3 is TGTGCCAGCAGCGTATATCCATGGCCCACAGATACGCAGTATTTT.

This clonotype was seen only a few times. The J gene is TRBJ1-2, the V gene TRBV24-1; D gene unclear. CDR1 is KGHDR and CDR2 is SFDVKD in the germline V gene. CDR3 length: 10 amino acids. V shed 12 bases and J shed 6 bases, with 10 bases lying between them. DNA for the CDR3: TGTGCCGTGTTTCCGGATGGCTACACCTTC. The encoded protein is CAVFPDGYTF.

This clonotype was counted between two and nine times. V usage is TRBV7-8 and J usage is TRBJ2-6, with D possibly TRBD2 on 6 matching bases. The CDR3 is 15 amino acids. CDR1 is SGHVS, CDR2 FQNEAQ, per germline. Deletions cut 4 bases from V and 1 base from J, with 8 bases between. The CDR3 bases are TGTGCCAGCAGCTGGGGGAGGTCTGGGGCCAACGTCCTGACTTTC. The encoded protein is CASSWGRSGANVLTF. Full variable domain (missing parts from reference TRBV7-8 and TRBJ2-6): GAGVSQSPRYKVAKRGQDVALRCDPISGHVSLFWYQQALGQGPEFLTYFQNEAQLDKSGLPSDRFFAERPEGSVSTLKIQRTQQEDSAVYLCASSWGRSGANVLTFGAGSRLTVL.